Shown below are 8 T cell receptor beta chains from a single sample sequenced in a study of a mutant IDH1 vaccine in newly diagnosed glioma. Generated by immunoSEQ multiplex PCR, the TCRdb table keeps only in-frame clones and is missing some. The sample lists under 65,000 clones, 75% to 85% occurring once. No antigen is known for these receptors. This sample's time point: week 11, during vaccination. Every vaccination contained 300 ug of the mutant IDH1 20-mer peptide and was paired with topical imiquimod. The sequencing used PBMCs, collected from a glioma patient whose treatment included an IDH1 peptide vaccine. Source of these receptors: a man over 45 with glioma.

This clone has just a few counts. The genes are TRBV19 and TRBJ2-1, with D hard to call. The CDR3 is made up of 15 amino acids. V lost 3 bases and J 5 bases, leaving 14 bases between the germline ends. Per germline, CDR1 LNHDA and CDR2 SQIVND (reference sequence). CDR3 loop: CASSIYLDSNNEQFF. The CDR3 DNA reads TGTGCCAGTAGTATTTACCTAGACTCAAACAATGAGCAGTTCTTC. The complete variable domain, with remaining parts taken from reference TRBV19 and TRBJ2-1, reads DGGITQSPKYLFRKEGQNVTLSCEQNLNHDAMYWYRQDPGQGLRLIYYSQIVNDFQKGDIAEGYSVSREKKESFPLTVTSAQKNPTAFYLCASSIYLDSNNEQFFGPGTRLTVL.

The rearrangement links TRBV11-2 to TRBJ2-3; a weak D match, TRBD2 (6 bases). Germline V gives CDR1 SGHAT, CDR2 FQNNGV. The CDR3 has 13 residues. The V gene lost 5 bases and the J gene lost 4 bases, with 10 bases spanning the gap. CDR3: CASSVGGADTQYF. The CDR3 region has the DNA TGTGCCAGCAGCGTCGGAGGGGCAGATACGCAGTATTTT.

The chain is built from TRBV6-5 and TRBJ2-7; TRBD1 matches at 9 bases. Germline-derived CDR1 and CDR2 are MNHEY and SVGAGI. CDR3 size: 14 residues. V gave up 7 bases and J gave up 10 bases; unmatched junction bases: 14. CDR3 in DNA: TGTGCCAGCACCTCGGGACAGGGAAGGGTTCATCAGTACTTC. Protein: CASTSGQGRVHQYF.

CDR3: CASSSRGFQETQYF. In nucleotides, the CDR3 is TGTGCCAGCAGCTCGAGGGGGTTCCAAGAGACCCAGTACTTC. V gene TRBV5-4 combines with J gene TRBJ2-5; possible D gene TRBD1, 6 bases. V lost 3 bases to trimming and J lost 1 base, with 10 bases between them. CDR3 length: 14 residues. Germline V gives CDR1 SGHNT, CDR2 YYREEE (reference sequence).

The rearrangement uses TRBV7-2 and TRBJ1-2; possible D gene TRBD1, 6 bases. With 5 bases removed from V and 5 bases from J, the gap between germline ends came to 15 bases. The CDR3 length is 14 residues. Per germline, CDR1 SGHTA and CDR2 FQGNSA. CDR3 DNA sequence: TGTGCCAGCAGCCCCTCAGGGGATAGGTATGGCTACACCTTC. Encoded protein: CASSPSGDRYGYTF.

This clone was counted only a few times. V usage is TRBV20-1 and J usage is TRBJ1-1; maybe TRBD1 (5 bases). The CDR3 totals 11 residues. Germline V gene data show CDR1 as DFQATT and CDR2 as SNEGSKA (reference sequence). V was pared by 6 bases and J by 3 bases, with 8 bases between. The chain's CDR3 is CSAPGDTEAFF. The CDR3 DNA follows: TGCAGTGCCCCGGGGGACACTGAAGCTTTCTTT.

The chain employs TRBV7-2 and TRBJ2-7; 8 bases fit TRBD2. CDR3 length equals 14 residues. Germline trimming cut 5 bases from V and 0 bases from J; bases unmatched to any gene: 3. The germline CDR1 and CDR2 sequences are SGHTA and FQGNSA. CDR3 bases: TGTGCCAGCAGCCCCAGCGGGGGCTCCTACGAGCAGTACTTC. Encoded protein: CASSPSGGSYEQYF.

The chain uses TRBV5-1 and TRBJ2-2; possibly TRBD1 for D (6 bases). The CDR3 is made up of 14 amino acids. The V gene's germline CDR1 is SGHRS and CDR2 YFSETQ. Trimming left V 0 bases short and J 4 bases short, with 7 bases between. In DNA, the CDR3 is TGCGCCAGCAGCTTGGAAGGGGGCACCGGGGAGCTGTTTTTT. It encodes CASSLEGGTGELFF. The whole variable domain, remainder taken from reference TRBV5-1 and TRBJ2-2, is KAGVTQTPRYLIKTRGQQVTLSCSPISGHRSVSWYQQTPGQGLQFLFEYFSETQRNKGNFPGRFSGRQFSNSRSEMNVSTLELGDSALYLCASSLEGGTGELFFGEGSRLTVL.